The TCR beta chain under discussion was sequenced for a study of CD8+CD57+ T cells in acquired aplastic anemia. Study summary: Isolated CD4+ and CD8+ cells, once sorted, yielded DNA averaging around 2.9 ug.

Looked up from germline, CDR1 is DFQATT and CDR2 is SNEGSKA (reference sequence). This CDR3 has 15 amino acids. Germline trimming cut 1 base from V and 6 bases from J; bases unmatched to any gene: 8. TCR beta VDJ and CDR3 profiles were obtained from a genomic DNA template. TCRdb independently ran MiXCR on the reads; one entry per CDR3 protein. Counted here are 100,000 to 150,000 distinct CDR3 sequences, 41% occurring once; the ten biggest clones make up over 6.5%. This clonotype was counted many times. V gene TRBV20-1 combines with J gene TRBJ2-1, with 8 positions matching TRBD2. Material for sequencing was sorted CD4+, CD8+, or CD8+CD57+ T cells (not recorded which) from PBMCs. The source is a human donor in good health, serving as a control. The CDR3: CSARGLAGLVNEQFF. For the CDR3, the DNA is TGCAGTGCTAGAGGTTTAGCGGGATTAGTCAATGAGCAGTTCTTC.